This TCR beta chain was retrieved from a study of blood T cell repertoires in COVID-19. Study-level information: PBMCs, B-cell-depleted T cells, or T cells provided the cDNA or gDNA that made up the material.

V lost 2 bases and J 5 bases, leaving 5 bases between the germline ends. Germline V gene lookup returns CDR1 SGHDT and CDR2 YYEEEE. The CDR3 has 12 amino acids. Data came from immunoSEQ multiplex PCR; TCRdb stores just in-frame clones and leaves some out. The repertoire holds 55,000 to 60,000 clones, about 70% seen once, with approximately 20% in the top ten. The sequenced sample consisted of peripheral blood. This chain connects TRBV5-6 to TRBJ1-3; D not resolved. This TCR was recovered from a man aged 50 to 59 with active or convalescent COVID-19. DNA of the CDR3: TGTGCCAGCAGCTTTAGCCGAAACACCATATATTTT. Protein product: CASSFSRNTIYF.